These 6 T cell receptor beta chains were all obtained from the same sample, sequenced in a study of T cells in localized non-small cell lung cancer. Assay: immunoSEQ multiplex PCR; the TCRdb copy retains only in-frame clones and omits some. Of 4,800 or so clones listed, 32% are singletons. Sequenced material: lung tumor tissue, taken before any cancer treatment. The receptor source for this set is a woman aged 35-75 years with stage II squamous cell lung carcinoma.

This rearrangement joins TRBV5-1 to TRBJ1-1; the D is unclear. CDR1 is SGHRS and CDR2 is YFSETQ in the germline V gene. The CDR3 is 17 residues long. V was shortened by 0 bases and J by 1 base, with 16 bases between the two germline ends. CDR3 nucleotides: TGCGCCAGCAGCTTGGCCCCTCCGGGCGCAGGGAACACTGAAGCTTTCTTT. As protein: CASSLAPPGAGNTEAFF.

The genes are TRBV28 and TRBJ1-1, with 8 nucleotides matching TRBD1. CDR1 and CDR2 (germline): MDHEN, SYDVKM. This CDR3 spans 15 amino acids. Trimming took 11 bases from V and 4 from J; bases not matched to a gene: 15. DNA for the CDR3: TGTGCCGGGGGGCCCAGGGGGCGCGAGAGCACTGAAGCTTTCTTT. Its translation is CAGGPRGRESTEAFF.

The V gene is TRBV5-1, the J gene TRBJ1-1; 12 nucleotides match TRBD1. The CDR3 spans 14 residues. After removal of 4 bases from V and 6 bases from J, the junction contained 4 bases not matched to a gene. Germline V gene lookup returns CDR1 SGHRS and CDR2 YFSETQ. The CDR3 loop is CASSKGQGAAEAFF. CDR3 in DNA: TGCGCCAGCAGCAAGGGACAGGGGGCCGCTGAAGCTTTCTTT.

This chain joins TRBV19 and TRBJ1-5; no definite D call. Deletions cut 1 base from V and 5 bases from J, with 3 bases between. The CDR3 loop spans 12 amino acids. Looked up from germline, CDR1 is LNHDA and CDR2 is SQIVND (reference sequence). Written as DNA, the CDR3 is TGTGCCAGTAGTATAGGGCATCAGCCCCAGCATTTT. Amino acid sequence: CASSIGHQPQHF.

In this sample, this clone is medium-sized. The chain combines TRBV6-8 with TRBJ2-7; D call uncertain. The CDR3 contains 12 residues. Germline values: CDR1 MNHGY, CDR2 SAAAGT. The V and J ends lost 0 bases and 5 bases respectively, with 5 bases between them. The CDR3 spells CASSYSPHEQYF. CDR3 sequence (DNA): TGTGCCAGCAGTTACTCTCCGCACGAGCAGTACTTC.

This clone was counted only a few times. Mismatch with germline at one junction end may stem from a read error. The chain carries TRBV5-1 and TRBJ2-7; 11 bases agree with TRBD2. CDR1 is SGHRS and CDR2 is YFSETQ in the germline V gene. The length of the CDR3 is 15 residues. CDR3 sequence: CASSLDPGLAALGDF. The CDR3 bases are TGCGCCAGCAGCTTGGATCCGGGACTAGCGGCCCTCGGGGACTTC.